This passage covers 4 T cell receptor beta chains from one sample sequenced in a study of shared clonotypes between healthy human individuals. Terminally differentiated effector memory CD45RA+ cells were left out of the naive CD8 fraction, which was CD45RO-negative and positively selected for CCR7. TCRdb's copy holds only in-frame clones and misses some; the assay was immunoSEQ multiplex PCR. Here the sample spans approximately 600,000 clones, 85% to 95% being singletons. Sequencing was done on a sample of naive CD8+ T cells sorted from blood. The receptors derive from a woman under 40 in good health.

The chain has TRBV5-6 and TRBJ2-6; D is ambiguous. Trimming took 4 bases from V and 2 from J, leaving 10 bases between them. This CDR3 has 15 amino acids. Per the germline V gene, CDR1 is SGHDT and CDR2 is YYEEEE. For the CDR3, the DNA is TGTGCCAGCAGCCCCTCTAGTGCTGGGGCCAACGTCCTGACTTTC. Translation: CASSPSSAGANVLTF.

This chain links TRBV7-9 with TRBJ2-2; 12 bases are shared with TRBD2. The germline CDR1 and CDR2 sequences are SEHNR and FQNEAQ (reference sequence). This CDR3 region has 16 residues. V lost 5 bases to trimming and J lost 6 bases; unmatched junction nucleotides: 7. The CDR3 protein is CASSPPTSGSAGELFF. In DNA form, the CDR3 reads TGTGCCAGCAGCCCCCCGACTAGCGGGAGTGCCGGGGAGCTGTTTTTT.

This chain joins TRBV19 and TRBJ2-7; a possible D gene is TRBD1 (6 bases). The germline gives CDR1 LNHDA, CDR2 SQIVND (reference sequence). Trimming pared 5 bases from V and 3 bases from J, leaving 11 bases between. This CDR3 is built from 13 residues. The CDR3 sequence: CASSPGTNYEQYF. For the CDR3, the DNA is TGTGCCAGTAGTCCCGGGACAAACTACGAGCAGTACTTC.

V usage is TRBV6-1 and J usage is TRBJ2-7, with D uncertain. V lost 8 bases and J 3 bases, leaving 8 bases between the germline ends. The germline gives CDR1 MNHNS, CDR2 SASEGT. The CDR3 spans 11 residues. In DNA form, the CDR3 reads TGTGCCAGCGGTTCAGTCTACGAGCAGTACTTC. This sequence encodes CASGSVYEQYF.